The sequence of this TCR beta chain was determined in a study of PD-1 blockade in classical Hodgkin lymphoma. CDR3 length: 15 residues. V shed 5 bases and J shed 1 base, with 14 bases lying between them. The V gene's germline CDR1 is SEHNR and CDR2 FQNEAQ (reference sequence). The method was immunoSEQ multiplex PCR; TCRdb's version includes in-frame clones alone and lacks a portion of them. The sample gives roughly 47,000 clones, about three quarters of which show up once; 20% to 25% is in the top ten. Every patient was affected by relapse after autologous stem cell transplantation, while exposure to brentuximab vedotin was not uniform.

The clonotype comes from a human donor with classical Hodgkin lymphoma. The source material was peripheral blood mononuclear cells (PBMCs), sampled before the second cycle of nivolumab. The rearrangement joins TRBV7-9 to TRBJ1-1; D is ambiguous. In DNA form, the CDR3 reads TGTGCCAGCAGCCCCCCATCGACAACGAACACTGAAGCTTTCTTT. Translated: CASSPPSTTNTEAFF.